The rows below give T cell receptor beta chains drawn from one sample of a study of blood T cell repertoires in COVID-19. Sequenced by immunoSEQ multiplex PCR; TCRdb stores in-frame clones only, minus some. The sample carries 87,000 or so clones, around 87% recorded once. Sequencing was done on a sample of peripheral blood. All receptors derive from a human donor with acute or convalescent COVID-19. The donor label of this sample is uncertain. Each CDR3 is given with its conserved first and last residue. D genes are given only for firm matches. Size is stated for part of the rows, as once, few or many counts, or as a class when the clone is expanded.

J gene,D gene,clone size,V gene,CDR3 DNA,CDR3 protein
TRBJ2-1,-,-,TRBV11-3,TGTGCCAGCAGCAGATGGACAGAGGGGGAATACAATGAGCAGTTCTTC,CASSRWTEGEYNEQFF
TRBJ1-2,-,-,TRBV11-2,TGTGCCAGCAGCTTGGAGTTCCCCTATGGCTACACCTTC,CASSLEFPYGYTF
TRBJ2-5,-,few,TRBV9,TGTGCCAGCAGCGCCCGGCCCGGAACTAAAGGGGGGGAAGAGACCCAGTACTTC,CASSARPGTKGGEETQYF
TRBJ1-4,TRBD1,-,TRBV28,TGTGCCAGCAGTCCAGTGACAGGGATGGTTGAAAAACTGTTTTTT,CASSPVTGMVEKLFF
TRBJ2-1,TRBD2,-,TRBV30,TGTGCCTGGACCACCCGGGACCTAGCGGGCTCCTACAATGAGCAGTTCTTC,CAWTTRDLAGSYNEQFF
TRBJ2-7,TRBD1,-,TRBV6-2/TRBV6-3,TGTGCCAGCAGTGGGGACAGGGTGACCGAGCAGTACTTC,CASSGDRVTEQYF
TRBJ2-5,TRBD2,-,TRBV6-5,TGTGCCAGCAGTTACGACACTAGCGGGCAAGAGACCCAGTACTTC,CASSYDTSGQETQYF
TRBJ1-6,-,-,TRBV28,TGTGCCAGCAGTCCCCAGGCTTATAATTCACCCCTCCACTTT,CASSPQAYNSPLHF
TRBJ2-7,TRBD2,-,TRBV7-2,TGTGCCAGCAGCCCCGGACTAGCGGGGTACGAGCAGTACTTC,CASSPGLAGYEQYF
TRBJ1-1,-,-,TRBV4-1,TGCGCCAGCAGCTCCCTAGGCCGGAACACTGAAGCTTTCTTT,CASSSLGRNTEAFF
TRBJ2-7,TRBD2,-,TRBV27,TGTGCCACCCCGGGGGAGGGAGGCGAGCAGTACTTC,CATPGEGGEQYF
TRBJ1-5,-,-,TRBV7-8,TGTGCCAGCAGCTTAGTGGGAGCTAGCAATCAGCCCCAGCATTTT,CASSLVGASNQPQHF
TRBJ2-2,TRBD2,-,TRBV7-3,TGTGCCAGCAGCTTAAGGGGAGGGTCCCCTCCCACCGGGGAGCTGTTTTTT,CASSLRGGSPPTGELFF
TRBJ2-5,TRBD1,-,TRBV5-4,TGTGCCAGCAGCCCCCGGGACAGGGTGGGGGAGACCCAGTACTTC,CASSPRDRVGETQYF
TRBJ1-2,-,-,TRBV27,TGTGCCAGCAGTTTATGGTCCAGGGTAGGGGGCTACACCTTC,CASSLWSRVGGYTF
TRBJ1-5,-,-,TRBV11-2,TGTGCCAGCAGCTTAGACAGGGCTCAGCCCCAGCATTTT,CASSLDRAQPQHF
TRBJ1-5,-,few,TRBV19,TGTGCCAGTAGTCTCGACAGGTTAGTCGGACAGCCCCAGCATTTT,CASSLDRLVGQPQHF
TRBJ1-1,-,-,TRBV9,TGTGCCAGCAGCGTAGGCCGGGGGGCCGACACTGAAGCTTTCTTT,CASSVGRGADTEAFF
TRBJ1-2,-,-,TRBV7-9,TGTGCCAGCAGCCCTAACCTAGGGGTGATGGTGGACTATGGCTACACCTTC,CASSPNLGVMVDYGYTF
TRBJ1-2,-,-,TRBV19,TGTGCCAGTAGTATAGGGGCCCCGGAGGACTATGGCTACACCTTC,CASSIGAPEDYGYTF
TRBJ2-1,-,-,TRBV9,TGTGCCAGCAGCGTCGGGGATTACTACAATGAGCAGTTCTTC,CASSVGDYYNEQFF
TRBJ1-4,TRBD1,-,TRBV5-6,TGTGCCAGCAGCCTCCCGGGACAGCAGAATGAAAAACTGTTTTTT,CASSLPGQQNEKLFF
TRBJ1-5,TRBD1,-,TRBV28,TGTGCCAGCAGTTTATCCCCCACGCAGGGGGCCCCAAGCAATCAGCCCCAGCATTTT,CASSLSPTQGAPSNQPQHF
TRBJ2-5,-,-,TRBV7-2,TGTGCCAGCAGCTTGCAGGGGGGTCGGGAGACCCAGTACTTC,CASSLQGGRETQYF
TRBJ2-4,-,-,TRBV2,TGTGCCAGCAGTGGGACGGCGGTCGAGGGGGGGGTTCAGTACTTC,CASSGTAVEGGVQYF
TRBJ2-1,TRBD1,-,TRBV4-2,TGTGCCAGCAGCCAATTTATCGGACAGGGAGCATACAATGAGCAGTTCTTC,CASSQFIGQGAYNEQFF
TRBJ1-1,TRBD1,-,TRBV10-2,TGCGCCAGCAGTGTAGAGACAGGGGTAACTGAAGCTTTCTTT,CASSVETGVTEAFF
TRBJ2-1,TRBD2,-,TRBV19,TGTGCCAGTAGCTTCCCGGGACTAGGAAACAATGAGCAGTTCTTC,CASSFPGLGNNEQFF
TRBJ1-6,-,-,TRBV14,TGTGCCAGCAGCCAACCGCGGGGGAATTCACCCCTCCACTTT,CASSQPRGNSPLHF
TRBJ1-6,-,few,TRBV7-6,TGTGCCAGCAGCTTAGGGTTGCAAGGCGGAGGGGACTCACCCCTCCACTTT,CASSLGLQGGGDSPLHF
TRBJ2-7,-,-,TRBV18,TGTGCCAGCTCACCACCAAAGCAGGCCGGCGACGAGCAGTACTTC,CASSPPKQAGDEQYF
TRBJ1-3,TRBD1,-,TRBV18,TGTGCCAGCTCACCAGCTACTGGACAGGGCTCTGGAAACACCATATATTTT,CASSPATGQGSGNTIYF
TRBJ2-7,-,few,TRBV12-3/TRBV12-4,TGTGCCAGCACCCGAAGGGACAACCACGAGCAGTACTTC,CASTRRDNHEQYF
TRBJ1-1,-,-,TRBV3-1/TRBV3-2,TGTGCCAGCAGCCAAGGGGGAGGGGGCACTGAAGCTTTCTTT,CASSQGGGGTEAFF
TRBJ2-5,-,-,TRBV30,TGTGCCTGGAGGGAGCTTCAAGAGACCCAGTACTTC,CAWRELQETQYF
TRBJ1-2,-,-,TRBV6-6,TGTGCCAGCAGTTACTCAGCGGCTATCGGCTACACCTTC,CASSYSAAIGYTF
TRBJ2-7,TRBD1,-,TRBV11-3,TGTGCCAGCAGCTTAGGGGGACAGGGCTACGAGCAGTACTTC,CASSLGGQGYEQYF
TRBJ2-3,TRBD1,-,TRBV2,TGTGCCAGCAAAATAACGAGGGGGCGGGGCACAGATACGCAGTATTTT,CASKITRGRGTDTQYF
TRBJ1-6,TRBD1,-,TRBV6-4,TGTGCCAGCAGCGCTGGGACAGGGACAGGTTCACCCCTCCACTTT,CASSAGTGTGSPLHF
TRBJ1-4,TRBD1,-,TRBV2,TGTGCCAGCAGTGAACCCCTAGACAGGGGACTTGCAACTAATGAAAAACTGTTTTTT,CASSEPLDRGLATNEKLFF
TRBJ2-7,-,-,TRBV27,TGTGCCAGCAGTTCGCCACCCCCCGCGAATCCGTCCTACGAGCAGTACTTC,CASSSPPPANPSYEQYF
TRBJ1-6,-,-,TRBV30,TGTGCCGGGAACAGGGATGGAAATTCACCCCTCCACTTT,CAGNRDGNSPLHF
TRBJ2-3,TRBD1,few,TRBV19,TGTGCCAGTAGTATTTCTTCTGGGACAGAGCGCACAGATACGCAGTATTTT,CASSISSGTERTDTQYF
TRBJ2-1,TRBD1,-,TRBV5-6,TGTGCCAGCAGCCTCGGACAGGGGAGTCCGGCGGGGGATGAGCAGTTCTTC,CASSLGQGSPAGDEQFF
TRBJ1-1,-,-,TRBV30,TGTGCCTGGAGTGCGCAGGGAGGAACTGAAGCTTTCTTT,CAWSAQGGTEAFF
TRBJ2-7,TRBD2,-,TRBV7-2,TGTGCCAGCAGCATTAGCGGGGCCCGCTACGAGCAGTACTTC,CASSISGARYEQYF
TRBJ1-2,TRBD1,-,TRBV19,TGTGCCAGTAGTAACCGACAGGGATCAAATGGCTACACCTTC,CASSNRQGSNGYTF
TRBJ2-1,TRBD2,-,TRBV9,TGTGCCAGCAGCGTAGGGACTAGCGGGGGGTCCTACAATGAGCAGTTCTTC,CASSVGTSGGSYNEQFF
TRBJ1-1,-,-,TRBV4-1,TGCGCCAGCAGCCAAGCGGGGGGCGGCACTGAAGCTTTCTTT,CASSQAGGGTEAFF
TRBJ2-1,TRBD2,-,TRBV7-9,TGTGCCAGCAGCTTCCTAGCGGGGGTTCGGAATGAGCAGTTCTTC,CASSFLAGVRNEQFF
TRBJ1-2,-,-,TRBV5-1,TGCGCCAGCAGCTTCGGGGGGCAGGACTCCCCCGCTACAACCTTC,CASSFGGQDSPATTF
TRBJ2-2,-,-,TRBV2,TGTGCCAGCAGGGGCAGGGTAAACACCGGGGAGCTGTTTTTT,CASRGRVNTGELFF
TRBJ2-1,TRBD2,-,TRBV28,TGTGCCAGCAAGGTAGCGGGGGCCTACAATGAGCAGTTCTTC,CASKVAGAYNEQFF
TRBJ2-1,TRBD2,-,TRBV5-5,TGTGCCAGCAGCGCCCATCCGGGACTAGCGGGGGAATACAATGAGCAGTTCTTC,CASSAHPGLAGEYNEQFF
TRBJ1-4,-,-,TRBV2,TGTGCCAGCATGCCGGACCGGGGTAGGGAAAAACTGTTTTTT,CASMPDRGREKLFF
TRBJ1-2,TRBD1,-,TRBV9,TGTGCCAGCAGCTCCCGGACAGGCCCGCCCTTGGATGGCTACACCTTC,CASSSRTGPPLDGYTF
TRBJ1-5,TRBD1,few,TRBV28,TGTGCCAGCAGCGACCGGGACAGAGGGAACAATCAGCCCCAGCATTTT,CASSDRDRGNNQPQHF
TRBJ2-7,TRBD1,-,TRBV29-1,TGCAGCGCCCGGGACAGGATCTACGAGCAGTACTTC,CSARDRIYEQYF